The 21 T cell receptor beta chains in this list originate from one sample, sequenced in a study of technical replicates of blood from several donors. TCRdb keeps only in-frame clones here, not all; method: immunoSEQ multiplex PCR. The sample has roughly 100,000 clones, 95% seen once; the top ten hold about 0.24%. The material sequenced was T cells isolated from PBMCs. The receptor source for this set is a human donor in good health.

This chain joins TRBV27 and TRBJ2-7, with D maybe TRBD1 (6 bases). The CDR3 runs to 15 residues. The V end lost 3 bases, the J end lost 0 bases, and 12 bases lay between the germline ends. Germline values: CDR1 MNHEY, CDR2 SMNVEV (reference sequence). The CDR3 sequence: CASSFLDRSSYEQYF. The CDR3 DNA reads TGTGCCAGCAGTTTCCTGGACAGAAGCTCCTACGAGCAGTACTTC.

The rearrangement uses TRBV21-1 and TRBJ1-1. TRBV21-1 counts as a pseudogene. The CDR3 spans 14 residues. The CDR3 loop is CAGMMGGANTEAFF. CDR3 nucleotide sequence: TGTGCCGGAATGATGGGGGGGGCGAACACTGAAGCTTTCTTT.

The CDR3 spells CASGQPIGELFF. The CDR3 DNA follows: TGTGCCAGCGGGCAGCCTATTGGGGAGCTGTTTTTT. The rearrangement joins TRBV27 to TRBJ2-2; D remains ambiguous. The V gene lost 8 bases and the J gene lost 8 bases, with 12 bases spanning the gap. The CDR3 is made up of 12 amino acids. CDR1 MNHEY and CDR2 SMNVEV come from the germline V gene (reference sequence).

This chain connects TRBV10-3 to TRBJ1-1; D might be TRBD1 (5 bases). CDR3 length equals 17 residues. Germline V lookup: CDR1 ENHRY, CDR2 SYGVKD. The V end was cut by 0 bases, the J end by 2 bases, with 16 bases between. The CDR3 DNA reads TGTGCCATCAGTGAGTCGAGCAGGAATAGGGGCAACACTGAAGCTTTCTTT. Its translation is CAISESSRNRGNTEAFF.

The V gene is TRBV2, the J gene TRBJ2-7, with a tentative D call TRBD2 (5 bases). Between the trimmed V and J ends, which lost 7 bases and 5 bases, there was a span of 18 bases. This CDR3 is built from 14 residues. From germline, CDR1 is SNHLY and CDR2 FYNNEI. In DNA form, the CDR3 reads TGTGCCAGCACGACCCGCCGGGGTCGGAACGAGCAGTACTTC. Its translation is CASTTRRGRNEQYF.

The chain uses TRBV7-2 and TRBJ2-1; tentative D call: TRBD2 (6 bases). Trimming pared 5 bases from V and 7 bases from J, leaving 12 bases between. Germline values: CDR1 SGHTA, CDR2 FQGNSA. The CDR3 length is 13 residues. This CDR3 reads CASSPARENEQFF. CDR3 nucleotides: TGTGCCAGCAGCCCCGCCCGGGAGAATGAGCAGTTCTTC.

V and J are TRBV15 and TRBJ2-7; 13 bases match TRBD2. There are 17 residues in the CDR3. Trimming at V came to 0 bases and at J to 2 bases, leaving 4 bases not matched to a gene. CDR1 LNHNV and CDR2 YYDKDF come from the germline V gene (reference sequence). The CDR3 DNA reads TGTGCCACCAGCAGAGATTGGGGACTAGCGGGGACCTACGAGCAGTACTTC. This gives the protein CATSRDWGLAGTYEQYF.

The rearrangement links TRBV18 to TRBJ2-7, with TRBD1 identical over 7 bases. Looked up from germline, CDR1 is KGHSH and CDR2 is LQKENI. V shed 5 bases and J 1 base; nucleotides not matched to a gene: 8. CDR3 length: 15 residues. CDR3 sequence (DNA): TGTGCCAGCTCATGGACTGGGACAGAGTCCTACGAGCAGTACTTC. As protein: CASSWTGTESYEQYF.

The chain carries TRBV9 and TRBJ2-1, with a weak D call TRBD2 (6 bases). Trimming took 6 bases from V and 7 from J, leaving 20 bases between them. Germline V gene data show CDR1 as SGDLS and CDR2 as YYNGEE. The CDR3 runs to 15 residues. The CDR3 sequence is CASTPHPGEVNEQFF. The CDR3 DNA reads TGTGCCAGCACCCCCCATCCGGGGGAAGTGAATGAGCAGTTCTTC.

This sequence joins TRBV29-1 and TRBJ2-7; 7 bases are shared with TRBD2. Unmatched junction bases numbered 9, after V lost 3 bases and J lost 10 bases. Per germline, CDR1 SQVTM and CDR2 ANQGSEA. The CDR3 covers 12 residues. The CDR3 nucleotides read TGCAGCGTTGAGTACAGCGGGGCAATTCAGTACTTC. As protein: CSVEYSGAIQYF.

A few counts support this clone. The chain carries TRBV7-2 and TRBJ1-5; D not resolved. The CDR3 has 13 amino acids. Germline V gene data show CDR1 as SGHTA and CDR2 as FQGNSA. Between the trimmed V and J ends, which lost 2 bases and 5 bases, there was a span of 7 bases. CDR3 in DNA: TGTGCCAGCAGCTTAAACAGCTATCAGCCCCAGCATTTT. It is translated as CASSLNSYQPQHF.

This chain connects TRBV19 to TRBJ1-1, with TRBD1 matching 7 bases. V was clipped by 5 bases and J by 4 bases; unmatched bases: 7. Germline V gene sequence: CDR1 LNHDA, CDR2 SQIVND (reference sequence). This CDR3 has 14 amino acids. This CDR3 is CASSPRQGGTEAFF. The CDR3 DNA reads TGTGCCAGTAGTCCGCGACAGGGAGGCACTGAAGCTTTCTTT. The variable domain in full, with the rest retrieved from reference TRBV19 and TRBJ1-1, is DGGITQSPKYLFRKEGQNVTLSCEQNLNHDAMYWYRQDPGQGLRLIYYSQIVNDFQKGDIAEGYSVSREKKESFPLTVTSAQKNPTAFYLCASSPRQGGTEAFFGQGTRLTVV.

The rearrangement joins TRBV7-3 to TRBJ2-1, with 9 bases that match TRBD2. This CDR3 is built from 16 residues. Germline values: CDR1 SGHTA, CDR2 FQGTGA. Trimming at V came to 1 base and at J to 9 bases, leaving 10 bases not matched to a gene. This CDR3 reads CASSLRVAGVQGEQFF. CDR3 in DNA: TGTGCCAGCAGCTTAAGGGTAGCGGGGGTTCAGGGTGAGCAGTTCTTC.

V gene TRBV28 combines with J gene TRBJ1-5, with TRBD1 as a possible D gene (5 bases). The CDR3 covers 15 residues. Trimming pared 4 bases from V and 7 bases from J, leaving 17 bases between. CDR1 and CDR2 (germline): MDHEN, SYDVKM. The CDR3 bases are TGTGCCAGCAGTTACGGGGGACGTGGTGGGCAGCCCCAGCATTTT. Its protein product is CASSYGGRGGQPQHF.

The CDR3 DNA reads TGTGCCAGTAGCCCCCGCGGTGACATTCAGTACTTC. This gives the protein CASSPRGDIQYF. The V call is TRBV19, the J call TRBJ2-4; no firm D call. V was pared by 6 bases and J by 8 bases, with 11 bases between. CDR3 length: 12 residues. CDR1 is LNHDA, CDR2 SQIVND, per germline (reference sequence).

The chain uses TRBV28 and TRBJ1-1, with D perhaps matching TRBD1 (5 bases). Trimming took off 7 bases at V and 1 base at J, with 19 bases between the two ends. CDR3 length equals 16 residues. Germline V CDR1 and CDR2: MDHEN, SYDVKM. For the CDR3, the DNA is TGTGCCAGCATTACAACAAAAATTAGGGGGAACACTGAAGCTTTCTTT. Amino acid sequence: CASITTKIRGNTEAFF.

The V call is TRBV11-3, the J call TRBJ2-1; 9 bases are a match to TRBD2. The CDR3 runs to 14 residues. With V trimmed by 1 base and J by 7 bases, 2 bases remained unmatched. Germline V gene data show CDR1 as SGHNT and CDR2 as YENEEA. The CDR3 region is CASSLVAGGNEQFF. The DNA of the CDR3 is TGTGCCAGCAGCTTAGTGGCGGGGGGGAATGAGCAGTTCTTC.

The chain uses TRBV10-2 and TRBJ2-1; 7 bases align to TRBD1. The V and J ends lost 2 bases and 4 bases, in that order; junction bases with no gene match: 2. The CDR3 has 14 amino acids. Looked up from germline, CDR1 is WSHSY and CDR2 is SAAADI. This CDR3 is CASSEPQGYNEQFF. Here the CDR3 DNA reads TGCGCCAGCAGTGAGCCACAGGGGTACAATGAGCAGTTCTTC.

CDR3 nucleotide sequence: TGTGCCAGCAGTTTGAAAACAGGCTACACCTTC. As protein: CASSLKTGYTF. The rearrangement uses TRBV28 and TRBJ1-2, with D unresolved. The CDR3 length is 11 residues. CDR1 is MDHEN, CDR2 SYDVKM, per germline. Between the trimmed V and J ends, which lost 3 bases and 8 bases, there was a span of 7 bases.

The chain recombines TRBV5-1 with TRBJ2-7, with 8 bases fitting TRBD1. The CDR3 is made up of 15 amino acids. V dropped 1 base and J dropped 7; count of bases not matched to a gene: 10. In germline, CDR1 is SGHRS, CDR2 YFSETQ. The CDR3: CASSLRQGPFMEQYF. Here the CDR3 DNA reads TGCGCCAGCAGCTTGCGACAGGGGCCCTTCATGGAGCAGTACTTC.

The V gene is TRBV29-1, the J gene TRBJ1-2, with 7 bases matching TRBD1. The V and J ends lost 3 bases and 3 bases, in that order; junction bases with no gene match: 19. Germline-derived CDR1 and CDR2 are SQVTM and ANQGSEA. CDR3 length equals 18 residues. CDR3 DNA sequence: TGCAGCGTTGAGCGGTCTTATAGGGGGCTCGGGCGATACTATGGCTACACCTTC. This codes for CSVERSYRGLGRYYGYTF.